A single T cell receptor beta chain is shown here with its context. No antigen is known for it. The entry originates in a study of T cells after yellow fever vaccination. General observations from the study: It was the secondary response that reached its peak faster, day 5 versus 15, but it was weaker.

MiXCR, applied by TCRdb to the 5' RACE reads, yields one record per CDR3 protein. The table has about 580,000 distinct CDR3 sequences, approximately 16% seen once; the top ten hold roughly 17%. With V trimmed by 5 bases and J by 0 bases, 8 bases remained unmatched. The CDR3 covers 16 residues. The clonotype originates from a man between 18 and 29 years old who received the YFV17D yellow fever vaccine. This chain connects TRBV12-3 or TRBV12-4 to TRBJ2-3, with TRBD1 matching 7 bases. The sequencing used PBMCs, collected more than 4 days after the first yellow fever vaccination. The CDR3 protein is CASSARQGPSTDTQYF. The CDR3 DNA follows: TGTGCCAGCAGTGCGCGACAGGGACCTAGCACAGATACGCAGTATTTT.